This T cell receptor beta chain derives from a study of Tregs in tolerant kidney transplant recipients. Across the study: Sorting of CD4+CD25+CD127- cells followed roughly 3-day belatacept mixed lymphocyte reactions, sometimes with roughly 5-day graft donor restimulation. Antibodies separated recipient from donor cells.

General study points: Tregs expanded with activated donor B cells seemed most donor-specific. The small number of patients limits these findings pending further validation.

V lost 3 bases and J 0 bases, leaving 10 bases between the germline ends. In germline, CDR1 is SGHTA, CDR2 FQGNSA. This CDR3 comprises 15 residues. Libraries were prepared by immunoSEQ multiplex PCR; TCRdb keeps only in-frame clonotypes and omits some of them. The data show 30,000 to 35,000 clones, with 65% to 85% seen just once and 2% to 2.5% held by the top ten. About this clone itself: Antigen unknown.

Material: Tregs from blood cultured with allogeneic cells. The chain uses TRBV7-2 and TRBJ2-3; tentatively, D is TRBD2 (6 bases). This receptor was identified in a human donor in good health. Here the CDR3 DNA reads TGTGCCAGCAGCTTCGGCGGGATCAGCACAGATACGCAGTATTTT. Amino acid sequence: CASSFGGISTDTQYF.